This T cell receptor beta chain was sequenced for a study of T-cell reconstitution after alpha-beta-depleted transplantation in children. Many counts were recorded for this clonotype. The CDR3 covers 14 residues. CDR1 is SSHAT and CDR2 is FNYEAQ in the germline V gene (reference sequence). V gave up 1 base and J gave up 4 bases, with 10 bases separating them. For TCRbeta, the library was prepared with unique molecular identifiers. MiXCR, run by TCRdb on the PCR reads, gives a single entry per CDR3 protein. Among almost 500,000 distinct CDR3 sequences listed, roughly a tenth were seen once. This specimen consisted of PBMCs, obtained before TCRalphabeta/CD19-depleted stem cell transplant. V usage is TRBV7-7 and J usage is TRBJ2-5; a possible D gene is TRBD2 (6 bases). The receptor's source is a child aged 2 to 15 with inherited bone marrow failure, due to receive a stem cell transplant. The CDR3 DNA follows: TGTGCCAGCAGCTTAGTCAGTAGCGGAGAGACCCAGTACTTC. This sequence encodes CASSLVSSGETQYF.